The next 30 T cell receptor beta chains were all read from a single sample in a study of CD8 T cells in Susac syndrome. An input of about 0.5 to 1 ug of RNA was subjected to reverse transcription using random hexamers. TCRdb re-called the immunoSEQ multiplex PCR reads through MiXCR, storing one row per CDR3 protein. Of approximately 180,000 distinct CDR3 sequences detected, approximately 94% appear once; the ten largest clones hold 0.093%. Specimen: CD4+ T cells from PBMCs. These receptors all stem from a human donor with multiple sclerosis.

The rearrangement uses TRBV7-6 and TRBJ1-6; 9 bases line up with TRBD1. Germline V gene sequence: CDR1 SGHVS, CDR2 FNYEAQ. The CDR3 has 16 amino acids. V lost 4 bases to trimming and J lost 7 bases; unmatched junction nucleotides: 8. This CDR3 reads CASSSEQGARNSPLHF. CDR3 coding DNA: TGTGCCAGCAGCTCAGAACAGGGGGCAAGGAATTCACCCCTCCACTTT.

The chain is built from TRBV29-1 and TRBJ1-5; 7 bases match TRBD1. CDR1 SQVTM and CDR2 ANQGSEA come from the germline V gene. The V segment lost 4 bases and the J segment 0 bases; nucleotides outside the gene matches: 3. CDR3 length: 14 residues. Here the CDR3 DNA reads TGCAGCGTTGGGGGGACAGATAGCAATCAGCCCCAGCATTTT. Translation: CSVGGTDSNQPQHF.

The chain couples TRBV5-1 to TRBJ1-2; 8 nucleotides agree with TRBD1. The CDR3 has 15 amino acids. The trim removed 4 bases at V and 4 bases at J, leaving 9 bases unmatched. Germline lookup yields CDR1 SGHRS and CDR2 YFSETQ. The CDR3 region is CASSTGTGSVYGYTF. CDR3 nucleotide sequence: TGCGCCAGCAGCACGGGGACAGGATCGGTCTATGGCTACACCTTC.

This clonotype was found once. The chain combines TRBV2 with TRBJ2-6, with D unclear. The CDR3 extends over 13 amino acids. Between the trimmed V and J ends, which lost 6 bases and 5 bases, there was a span of 8 bases. Germline values: CDR1 SNHLY, CDR2 FYNNEI. CDR3 region: CASREIRANVLTF. CDR3 DNA sequence: TGTGCCAGCAGGGAAATTAGGGCCAACGTCCTGACTTTC.

This rearrangement joins TRBV4-2 to TRBJ1-5; D gene ambiguous. Between the trimmed V and J ends, which lost 0 bases and 3 bases, there was a span of 3 bases. CDR1 LGHNA and CDR2 YNFKEQ come from the germline V gene. This CDR3 contains 13 residues. CDR3 DNA sequence: TGTGCCAGCAGCCAAGATAACAATCAGCCCCAGCATTTT. Encoded protein: CASSQDNNQPQHF.

A single count supports this clonotype. V is TRBV30 and J is TRBJ2-2, with 7 bases that match TRBD1. CDR3 length: 14 amino acids. V lost 3 bases and J lost 6; bases outside the gene matches: 7. Germline CDR1 and CDR2: GTSNPN and SVGIG (reference sequence). The CDR3 region has the DNA TGTGCCTGGAGGTCGGCCACAGGGGCCGGGGAGCTGTTTTTT. Translating gives CAWRSATGAGELFF.

The rearrangement links TRBV7-2 to TRBJ1-5, with D possibly being TRBD1 (5 bases). CDR1 and CDR2 (germline): SGHTA, FQGNSA. The CDR3 is 13 residues long. Trimming left V 3 bases short and J 7 bases short, with 10 bases between. The CDR3 region is CASSFPQGQPQHF. CDR3 in DNA: TGTGCCAGCAGCTTCCCCCAGGGCCAGCCCCAGCATTTT. Full variable domain (missing parts from reference TRBV7-2 and TRBJ1-5): GAGVSQSPSNKVTEKGKDVELRCDPISGHTALYWYRQSLGQGLEFLIYFQGNSAPDKSGLPSDRFSAERTGGSVSTLTIQRTQQEDSAVYLCASSFPQGQPQHFGDGTRLSIL.

This chain's CDR3 is CSARVYRGMNTEAFF. CDR3 in DNA: TGCAGTGCTAGAGTTTACAGGGGAATGAACACTGAAGCTTTCTTT. The chain is built from TRBV20-1 and TRBJ1-1; TRBD1 agrees at 7 bases. Germline values: CDR1 DFQATT, CDR2 SNEGSKA (reference sequence). Losses at the gene ends were 1 base for V and 0 bases for J; bases not matched to a gene: 5. The CDR3 sequence is 15 residues long.

The chain uses TRBV27 and TRBJ2-7, with D unclear. V was shortened by 0 bases and J by 3 bases, with 6 bases between the two germline ends. The CDR3 is made up of 13 amino acids. The germline V gene encodes CDR1 MNHEY and CDR2 SMNVEV (reference sequence). The CDR3 spells CASSLSPYYEQYF. CDR3 coding DNA: TGTGCCAGCAGTTTATCGCCCTACTACGAGCAGTACTTC.

This clonotype was picked up a small number of times. The rearrangement uses TRBV12-3 or TRBV12-4 and TRBJ1-2; a possible D gene is TRBD1 (6 bases). This CDR3 is built from 14 residues. Trimming pared 5 bases from V and 2 bases from J, leaving 12 bases between. CDR3 sequence reads: CASSPSGGNYGYTF. DNA for the CDR3: TGTGCCAGCAGTCCCTCCGGGGGCAACTATGGCTACACCTTC.

This clonotype was counted a single time. This chain uses TRBV12-3 or TRBV12-4 with TRBJ2-3, with D possibly TRBD2 on 5 matching bases. V was clipped by 7 bases and J by 2 bases, with 16 bases between them. CDR3 size: 15 residues. The CDR3 here is CASTPGQRFTDTQYF. The CDR3 nucleotides are TGTGCCAGCACTCCCGGGCAGCGGTTCACAGATACGCAGTATTTT.

In this sample, this clonotype turned up once. V usage is TRBV7-2 and J usage is TRBJ1-2; D possibly corresponds to TRBD1 (6 bases). Trimming stripped 2 bases from V and 6 bases from J, with 7 bases between. The CDR3 spans 12 residues. Per the germline V gene, CDR1 is SGHTA and CDR2 is FQGNSA. CDR3 sequence (DNA): TGTGCCAGCAGCTTAAGGGGGAATGGCTACACCTTC. This encodes CASSLRGNGYTF. Drawing the rest from reference TRBV7-2 and TRBJ1-2, the complete variable domain is GAGVSQSPSNKVTEKGKDVELRCDPISGHTALYWYRQSLGQGLEFLIYFQGNSAPDKSGLPSDRFSAERTGGSVSTLTIQRTQQEDSAVYLCASSLRGNGYTFGSGTRLTVV.

The chain combines TRBV20-1 with TRBJ1-6; D ambiguous. The length of the CDR3 is 14 residues. V lost 0 bases to trimming and J lost 8 bases, with 11 bases between them. Germline V gene data show CDR1 as DFQATT and CDR2 as SNEGSKA (reference sequence). CDR3 sequence: CSARDLRLDSPLHF. DNA of the CDR3: TGCAGTGCTAGAGATCTCAGGCTTGATTCACCCCTCCACTTT.

The chain is built from TRBV29-1 and TRBJ2-5; no clear D. The ends were cut back, 1 base at V and 2 bases at J, with 5 bases in the middle. This CDR3 region has 12 residues. Per germline, CDR1 SQVTM and CDR2 ANQGSEA. CDR3 in amino acids: CSVEGQQETQYF. The CDR3 nucleotides read TGCAGCGTTGAAGGCCAGCAAGAGACCCAGTACTTC. Drawing the rest from reference TRBV29-1 and TRBJ2-5, the complete variable domain is SAVISQKPSRDICQRGTSLTIQCQVDSQVTMMFWYRQQPGQSLTLIATANQGSEATYESGFVIDKFPISRPNLTFSTLTVSNMSPEDSSIYLCSVEGQQETQYFGPGTRLLVL.

The genes are TRBV5-6 and TRBJ2-1; D call uncertain. Germline V lookup: CDR1 SGHDT, CDR2 YYEEEE. Trimming shortened V by 1 base and J by 6 bases, and 5 bases separated the two germline ends. This CDR3 contains 12 residues. The CDR3: CASSLIGNEQFF. Here the CDR3 DNA reads TGTGCCAGCAGCTTGATAGGCAATGAGCAGTTCTTC.

Written as DNA, the CDR3 is TGTGCCAGCAGCCAACGGGACACCGAGCAGTTCTTC. It yields the protein CASSQRDTEQFF. The V and J genes are TRBV3-1 and TRBJ2-1; a weak D match, TRBD1 (6 bases). The CDR3 runs to 12 residues. V lost 2 bases to trimming and J lost 10 bases, with 9 bases between them. CDR1 is LGHDT, CDR2 YNNKEL, per germline (reference sequence).

V and J are TRBV18 and TRBJ2-7; possible D gene TRBD2, 7 bases. Germline V gene lookup returns CDR1 KGHSH and CDR2 LQKENI. The length of the CDR3 is 12 residues. V was clipped by 6 bases and J by 3 bases, with 9 bases between them. Here the CDR3 DNA reads TGTGCCAGCTCGGGGGGGCTCTACGAGCAGTACTTC. It translates to CASSGGLYEQYF.

The CDR3 nucleotides read TGCAGCGTTATTTTCCAGGACAGGGGAGCGGCTTTCTTT. Translating gives CSVIFQDRGAAFF. V is TRBV29-1 and J is TRBJ1-1; 9 nucleotides align to TRBD1. The CDR3 has 13 residues. V was pared by 5 bases and J by 11 bases, with 12 bases of the junction left unmatched. The germline V gene encodes CDR1 SQVTM and CDR2 ANQGSEA. The full variable domain, in which reference TRBV29-1 and TRBJ1-1 provide the parts outside the CDR3, is SAVISQKPSRDICQRGTSLTIQCQVDSQVTMMFWYRQQPGQSLTLIATANQGSEATYESGFVIDKFPISRPNLTFSTLTVSNMSPEDSSIYLCSVIFQDRGAAFFGQGTRLTVV.

The chain links TRBV20-1 to TRBJ1-1, with D possibly being TRBD1 (5 bases). The CDR3 consists of 12 residues. CDR1 is DFQATT, CDR2 SNEGSKA, per germline (reference sequence). Trimming left V 5 bases short and J 5 bases short, with 12 bases between. The CDR3 DNA reads TGCAGTGCTCAGAGCCGGGGGACTGAAGCTTTCTTT. As protein: CSAQSRGTEAFF.

The V call is TRBV7-8, the J call TRBJ1-2; weak D call: TRBD1 (5 bases). V was cut by 5 bases and J by 3 bases, with 13 bases left in between. Looked up from germline, CDR1 is SGHVS and CDR2 is FQNEAQ. The CDR3 loop spans 14 amino acids. The CDR3 loop is CASSGWDLDYGYTF. Written as DNA, the CDR3 is TGTGCCAGCAGCGGGTGGGACCTAGACTATGGCTACACCTTC.

The chain carries TRBV4-2 and TRBJ2-3, with D hard to call. The CDR3 length is 15 residues. The V end lost 1 base, the J end lost 0 bases, and 8 bases lay between the germline ends. Germline assignment: CDR1 LGHNA and CDR2 YNFKEQ. The CDR3 loop is CASSQVELSTDTQYF. The CDR3 region has the DNA TGTGCCAGCAGCCAAGTTGAACTGAGCACAGATACGCAGTATTTT.

This chain uses TRBV3-1 with TRBJ1-5; 7 bases match TRBD1. Germline CDR1 and CDR2: LGHDT and YNNKEL (reference sequence). The CDR3 length is 14 residues. V was clipped by 4 bases and J by 9 bases; unmatched bases: 9. The CDR3 DNA is TGTGCCAGCAGCCTACAGGGGCGCGTCGGGCCCCAGCATTTT. Translating gives CASSLQGRVGPQHF.

The chain couples TRBV25-1 to TRBJ2-2; TRBD2 agrees at 7 bases. CDR1 and CDR2 (germline): MGHDK, SYGVNS. Losses at the gene ends were 5 bases for V and 6 bases for J; bases not matched to a gene: 9. The CDR3 covers 15 residues. The CDR3 spells CASSSQGGVAGELFF. CDR3 nucleotides: TGTGCCAGCAGTTCTCAGGGAGGGGTGGCCGGGGAGCTGTTTTTT. Based on the CDR3 plus reference TRBV25-1 and TRBJ2-2, the full variable domain is EADIYQTPRYLVIGTGKKITLECSQTMGHDKMYWYQQDPGMELHLIHYSYGVNSTEKGDLSSESTVSRIRTEHFPLTLESARPSHTSQYLCASSSQGGVAGELFFGEGSRLTVL.

The rearrangement uses TRBV10-2 and TRBJ1-5; D gene unclear. The CDR3 totals 15 residues. Trimming removed 4 bases at V and 7 bases at J, with 17 bases between. CDR1 and CDR2 (germline): WSHSY, SAAADI. CDR3 sequence (DNA): TGCGCCAGCAGTGTATCAGGTGAGGCGCGACAGCCCCAGCATTTT. Encoded protein: CASSVSGEARQPQHF.

This rearrangement joins TRBV20-1 to TRBJ1-6; 7 nucleotides agree with TRBD1. CDR3 size: 15 residues. Germline CDR1 is DFQATT and CDR2 is SNEGSKA (reference sequence). After removal of 3 bases from V and 4 bases from J, the junction contained 6 bases not matched to a gene. The CDR3 reads CSARPGTAYNSPLHF. In DNA, the CDR3 is TGCAGTGCTAGGCCCGGGACAGCTTATAATTCACCCCTCCACTTT.

The chain couples TRBV6-2 or TRBV6-3 to TRBJ1-1, with D perhaps matching TRBD1 (5 bases). The CDR3 loop spans 16 amino acids. V was cut by 0 bases and J by 2 bases, with 13 bases left in between. Germline-derived CDR1 and CDR2 are MNHEY and SVGEGT. CDR3 sequence: CASSYSTPTVNTEAFF. The CDR3, as DNA: TGTGCCAGCAGTTACTCCACACCGACAGTCAACACTGAAGCTTTCTTT.

This chain links TRBV20-1 with TRBJ2-1; D might be TRBD1 (6 bases). The CDR3 consists of 13 residues. CDR1 and CDR2 from the germline V gene are DFQATT and SNEGSKA (reference sequence). The V end lost 5 bases, the J end lost 4 bases, and 12 bases lay between the germline ends. The CDR3 sequence: CSAGRDTYNEQFF. CDR3 nucleotide sequence: TGCAGTGCTGGCCGGGACACTTACAATGAGCAGTTCTTC.

The chain links TRBV3-1 to TRBJ2-5, with TRBD2 identical over 9 bases. V gave up 2 bases and J gave up 1 base; unmatched junction bases: 2. This CDR3 has 15 amino acids. Looked up from germline, CDR1 is LGHDT and CDR2 is YNNKEL (reference sequence). DNA for the CDR3: TGTGCCAGCAGCCAACTAGCGGGGCTCCAAGAGACCCAGTACTTC. Translated, it gives CASSQLAGLQETQYF.

The V gene is TRBV13, the J gene TRBJ1-4; perhaps TRBD1 as D (5 bases). Between the trimmed V and J ends, which lost 7 bases and 7 bases, there was a span of 16 bases. This CDR3 is 14 amino acids long. Germline V gene lookup returns CDR1 PRHDT and CDR2 FYEKMQ (reference sequence). For the CDR3, the DNA is TGTGCCAGCAACCGCCGGGACGGAGGTGAAAAACTGTTTTTT. Translation gives CASNRRDGGEKLFF.

The gene calls are TRBV2 and TRBJ2-1; 8 bases are shared with TRBD2. Germline trimming cut 9 bases from V and 9 bases from J; bases unmatched to any gene: 10. The CDR3 consists of 13 residues. CDR1 SNHLY and CDR2 FYNNEI come from the germline V gene. The CDR3 spells CASAGGNGGEQFF. CDR3 DNA sequence: TGTGCCAGTGCGGGGGGAAATGGGGGTGAGCAGTTCTTC.